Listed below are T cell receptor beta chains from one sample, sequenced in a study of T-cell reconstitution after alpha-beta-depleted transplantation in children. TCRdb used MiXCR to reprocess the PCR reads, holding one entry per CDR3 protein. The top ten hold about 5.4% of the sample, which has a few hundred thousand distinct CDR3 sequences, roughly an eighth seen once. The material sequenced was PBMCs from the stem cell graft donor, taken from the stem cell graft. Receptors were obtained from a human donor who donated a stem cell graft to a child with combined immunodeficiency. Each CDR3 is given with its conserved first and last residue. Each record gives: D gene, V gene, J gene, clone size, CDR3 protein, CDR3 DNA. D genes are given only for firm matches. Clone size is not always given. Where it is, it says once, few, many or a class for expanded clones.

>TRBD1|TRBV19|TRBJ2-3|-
CATLDRRISSTDTQYF
TGTGCCACCTTGGACAGGCGGATATCTAGCACAGATACGCAGTATTTT
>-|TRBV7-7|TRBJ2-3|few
CASSPLRLGDTQYF
TGTGCTAGCAGCCCCCTCCGCTTAGGGGATACGCAGTATTTT
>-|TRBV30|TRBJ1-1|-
CAWSLWGGNTEAFF
TGTGCCTGGAGCCTGTGGGGGGGCAACACTGAAGCTTTCTTT
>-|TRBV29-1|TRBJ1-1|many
CSVRAQSNTEAFF
TGCAGCGTCCGGGCGCAGTCGAACACTGAAGCTTTCTTT
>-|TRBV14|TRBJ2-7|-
CASSHWDRAYEQYF
TGTGCCAGCAGCCACTGGGACCGAGCCTACGAGCAGTACTTC
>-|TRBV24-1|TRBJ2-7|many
CATSDGLTYEQYF
TGTGCCACCAGTGATGGCCTTACCTACGAGCAGTACTTC
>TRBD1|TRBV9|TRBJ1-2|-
CASSERQGDGYTF
TGTGCCAGCAGCGAGAGACAGGGCGATGGCTACACCTTC
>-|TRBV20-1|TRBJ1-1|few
CSAPAHGVSDTEAFF
TGCAGTGCTCCAGCCCATGGGGTTTCGGACACTGAAGCTTTCTTT
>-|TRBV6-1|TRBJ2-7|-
CASSSTPRGFDEQYF
TGTGCCAGCAGCTCGACTCCCCGGGGATTCGACGAGCAGTACTTC
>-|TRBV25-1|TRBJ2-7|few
CAINGGIVHEQYF
TGTGCCATCAATGGTGGAATTGTCCACGAGCAGTACTTC